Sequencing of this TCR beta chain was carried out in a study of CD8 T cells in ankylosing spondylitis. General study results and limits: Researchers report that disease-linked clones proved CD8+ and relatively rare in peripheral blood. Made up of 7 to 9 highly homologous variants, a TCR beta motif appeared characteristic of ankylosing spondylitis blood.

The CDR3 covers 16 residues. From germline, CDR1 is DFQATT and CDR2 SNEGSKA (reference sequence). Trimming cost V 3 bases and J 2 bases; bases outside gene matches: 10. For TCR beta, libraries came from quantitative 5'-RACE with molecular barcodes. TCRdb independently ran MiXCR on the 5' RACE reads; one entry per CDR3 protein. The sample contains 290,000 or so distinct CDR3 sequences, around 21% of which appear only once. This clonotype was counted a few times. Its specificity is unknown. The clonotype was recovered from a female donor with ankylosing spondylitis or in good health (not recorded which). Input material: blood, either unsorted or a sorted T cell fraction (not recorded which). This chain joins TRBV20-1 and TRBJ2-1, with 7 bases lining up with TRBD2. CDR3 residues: CSASPLSGITYNEQFF. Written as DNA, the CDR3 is TGCAGTGCTAGTCCACTCAGCGGGATTACCTACAATGAGCAGTTCTTC.